What follows are 9 T cell receptor beta chains derived from one specimen sequenced in a study of OX40 agonist ivuxolimab in advanced cancers. Measured with immunoSEQ multiplex PCR; TCRdb has only the in-frame clones, and not every one. The sample has 30,000 or so clones; 84% are singletons. Sequenced material: CD4+ or CD8+ T cells sorted from blood, taken in a trial of the OX40 agonist ivuxolimab. The receptors were gathered from an adult with an advanced solid tumor such as melanoma, head and neck, liver or kidney cancer.

The rearrangement joins TRBV25-1 to TRBJ1-2; 7 bases match TRBD1. CDR1 is MGHDK, CDR2 SYGVNS, per germline. The CDR3 is made up of 12 amino acids. J was trimmed by 4 bases and V by 7 bases; bases with no gene match: 3. The CDR3 region is CASKGTAYGYTF. CDR3 coding DNA: TGTGCCAGCAAAGGGACAGCCTATGGCTACACCTTC.

The rearrangement joins TRBV27 to TRBJ2-7; D perhaps matches TRBD2 (5 bases). The germline V gene encodes CDR1 MNHEY and CDR2 SMNVEV (reference sequence). V was pared by 1 base and J by 0 bases, with 7 bases between. The CDR3 is 14 residues long. The CDR3 reads CASSLYGSSYEQYF. The CDR3 DNA sequence: TGTGCCAGCAGTTTATATGGGAGCTCCTACGAGCAGTACTTC.

The V call is TRBV5-4, the J call TRBJ2-5, with a weak D call TRBD2 (7 bases). Germline-derived CDR1 and CDR2 are SGHNT and YYREEE (reference sequence). Trimming took 0 bases from V and 1 from J, leaving 10 bases between them. This CDR3 is built from 15 residues. The CDR3 nucleotides read TGTGCCAGCAGCTTGGTAGGGGGGGGCCAAGAGACCCAGTACTTC. It codes for CASSLVGGGQETQYF. The whole variable domain, remainder taken from reference TRBV5-4 and TRBJ2-5, is ETGVTQSPTHLIKTRGQQVTLRCSSQSGHNTVSWYQQALGQGPQFIFQYYREEENGRGNFPPRFSGLQFPNYSSELNVNALELDDSALYLCASSLVGGGQETQYFGPGTRLLVL.

CDR3 residues: CASAGAWASYNEQFF. The CDR3 nucleotides are TGTGCCAGCGCCGGGGCATGGGCCTCCTACAATGAGCAGTTCTTC. The chain employs TRBV6-5 and TRBJ2-1; perhaps D is TRBD1 or TRBD2 (5 bases each). The V gene lost 8 bases and the J gene lost 0 bases, with 14 bases spanning the gap. The germline gives CDR1 MNHEY, CDR2 SVGAGI. The length of the CDR3 is 15 residues.

The V call is TRBV30, the J call TRBJ1-2; D gene uncertain. The CDR3 covers 12 residues. Per the germline V gene, CDR1 is GTSNPN and CDR2 is SVGIG (reference sequence). The V end was cut by 1 base, the J end by 8 bases, with 11 bases between. This chain's CDR3 is CAWSALGGGYTF. The DNA for the CDR3 is TGTGCCTGGAGTGCCCTAGGCGGAGGCTACACCTTC. Complete variable domain (other parts from reference TRBV30 and TRBJ1-2): SQTIHQWPATLVQPVGSPLSLECTVEGTSNPNLYWYRQAAGRGLQLLFYSVGIGQISSEVPQNLSASRPQDRQFILSSKKLLLSDSGFYLCAWSALGGGYTFGSGTRLTVV.

The count of this clone is one. J is TRBJ1-2 and V is TRBV7-9; the D gene is possibly TRBD1 (5 bases). CDR1 and CDR2 (germline): SEHNR, FQNEAQ (reference sequence). The CDR3 contains 14 residues. V was clipped by 5 bases and J by 7 bases, with 17 bases between them. DNA for the CDR3: TGTGCCAGCAGCCCTCCGGGGGTAGGTTTTGGCTACACCTTC. This encodes CASSPPGVGFGYTF.

V gene TRBV28 combines with J gene TRBJ2-1; TRBD1 matches 8 bases. CDR1 MDHEN and CDR2 SYDVKM come from the germline V gene. This CDR3 has 14 amino acids. V lost 3 bases, J lost 3 bases, and 1 base stayed unmatched. CDR3 sequence: CASSFTGGYNEQFF. CDR3 coding DNA: TGTGCCAGCAGTTTCACAGGGGGCTACAATGAGCAGTTCTTC. Combining the CDR3 with reference TRBV28 and TRBJ2-1 gives the whole variable domain DVKVTQSSRYLVKRTGEKVFLECVQDMDHENMFWYRQDPGLGLRLIYFSYDVKMKEKGDIPEGYSVSREKKERFSLILESASTNQTSMYLCASSFTGGYNEQFFGPGTRLTVL.

J is TRBJ2-1 and V is TRBV6-1; D call uncertain. Germline loops: CDR1 MNHNS, CDR2 SASEGT. With 7 bases removed from V and 0 bases from J, the gap between germline ends came to 7 bases. This CDR3 is 13 amino acids long. The CDR3 region has the DNA TGTGCCAGCACCCCCGGCTCCTACAATGAGCAGTTCTTC. This sequence encodes CASTPGSYNEQFF.

This clone ranks as medium-sized (0.01 to 0.1%). The chain carries TRBV7-2 and TRBJ2-7, with D perhaps assigned TRBD1 or TRBD2 (5 bases each). Germline V gene lookup returns CDR1 SGHTA and CDR2 FQGNSA. The CDR3 runs 14 residues. V lost 7 bases and J 2 bases, leaving 15 bases between the germline ends. In nucleotides, the CDR3 is TGTGCCAGCACCTTGGTTGTGGGGGCCTACGAGCAGTACTTC. Amino acid sequence: CASTLVVGAYEQYF.